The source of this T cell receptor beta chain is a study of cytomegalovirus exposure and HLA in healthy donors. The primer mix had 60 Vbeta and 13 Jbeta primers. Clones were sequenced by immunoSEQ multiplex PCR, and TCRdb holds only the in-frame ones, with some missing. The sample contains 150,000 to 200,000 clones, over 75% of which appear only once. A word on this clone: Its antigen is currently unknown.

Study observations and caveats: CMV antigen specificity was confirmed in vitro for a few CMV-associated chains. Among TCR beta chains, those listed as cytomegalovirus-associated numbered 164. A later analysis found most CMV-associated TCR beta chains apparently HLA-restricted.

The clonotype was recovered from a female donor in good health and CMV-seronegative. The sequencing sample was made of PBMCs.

In DNA, the CDR3 is TGTGCCAGCAGGCTACAGGGAGTGGGTGAAAAACTGTTTTTT. Translated: CASRLQGVGEKLFF. The V and J genes are TRBV6-5 and TRBJ1-4, with D perhaps TRBD1 (6 bases). The CDR3 loop spans 14 amino acids. Germline V gene data show CDR1 as MNHEY and CDR2 as SVGAGI. V lost 6 bases to trimming and J lost 7 bases, with 15 bases between them.